Below, one TCR beta chain is given with its context. Its antigen is unknown. The V gene end was trimmed by 1 base and the J gene end by 4 bases; junction bases not matched to a gene: 6. The CDR3 spans 15 residues. The germline V gene encodes CDR1 SGHTA and CDR2 FQGNSA. A second PCR of 7 to 11 cycles used a sample-barcoded 5' primer and a J-beta primer mix. Each cDNA molecule was tagged by a template-switch adaptor with 12 random nucleotides. From the 5' RACE reads, TCRdb called clonotypes with MiXCR, one entry per CDR3 protein. Among 700,000 or so distinct CDR3 sequences listed, less than 45% were seen once. The sample originates from a study of blood T cells in healthy people across ages. Study-level findings and limits: Strong correlation existed between TCR beta diversity and naive T cell percentage.

Every participating donor contributed roughly 9.6 milliliters of peripheral blood through a draw. V and J are TRBV7-2 and TRBJ2-5; 7 bases map to TRBD2. The sequence was collected from a man older than 75 in good health. The sequenced sample was blood. CDR3 nucleotide sequence: TGTGCCAGCAGCTTAGAAAAGGGACTAACAGAGACCCAGTACTTC. Translated, it gives CASSLEKGLTETQYF.